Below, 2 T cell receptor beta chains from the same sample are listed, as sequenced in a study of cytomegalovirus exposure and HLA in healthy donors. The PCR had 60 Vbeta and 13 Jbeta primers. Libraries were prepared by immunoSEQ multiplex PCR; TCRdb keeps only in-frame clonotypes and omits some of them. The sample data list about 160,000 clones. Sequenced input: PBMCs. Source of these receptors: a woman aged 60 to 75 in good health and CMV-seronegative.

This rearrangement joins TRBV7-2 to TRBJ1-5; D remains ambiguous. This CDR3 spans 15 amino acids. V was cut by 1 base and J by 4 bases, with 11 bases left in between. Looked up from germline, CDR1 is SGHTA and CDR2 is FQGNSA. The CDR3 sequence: CASSLVNGVNQPQHF. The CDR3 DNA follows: TGTGCCAGCAGCTTAGTCAACGGAGTAAATCAGCCCCAGCATTTT.

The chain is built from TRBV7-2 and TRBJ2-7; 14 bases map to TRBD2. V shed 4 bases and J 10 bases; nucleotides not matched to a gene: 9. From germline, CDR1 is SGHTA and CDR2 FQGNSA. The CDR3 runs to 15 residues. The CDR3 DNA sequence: TGTGCCAGCAGCTCAACCGGGACTAGCGGGGGCACACAGTACTTC. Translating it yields CASSSTGTSGGTQYF.